This TCR beta chain was sequenced for a study of regulatory T cells in long-lasting Graves disease. Arm-PCR of CDR3 regions and iRepertoire HTBI primers were the basis on which TCR beta libraries were built. TCRdb recomputed calls from the multiplex PCR reads with MiXCR, one row per CDR3 protein. The repertoire holds 420,000 or so distinct CDR3 sequences, approximately 16% seen once, with 23% in the top ten. This clonotype has at least ten counts. Trimming cost V 5 bases and J 2 bases, with 12 bases left between them. This CDR3 spans 14 amino acids. Looked up from germline, CDR1 is DFQATT and CDR2 is SNEGSKA (reference sequence). Noted time point: newly diagnosed GD, antithyroid drugs for less than 3 months. PBMC RNA served as the TCR library source. The sample was also linked to a second study, of T cells in Graves' hyperthyroidism and ophthalmopathy.

Specimen: peripheral blood mononuclear cells (PBMCs), collected at new diagnosis, from a patient treated with antithyroid drugs. The rearrangement uses TRBV20-1 and TRBJ2-2; no reliable D call. The source is a young woman with Graves disease. CDR3 nucleotides: TGCAGTGCTTGGACCGCCGTCAACACCGGGGAGCTGTTTTTT. This sequence encodes CSAWTAVNTGELFF.